This is a list of T cell receptor beta chains from one sample in a study of blood T cell repertoires in COVID-19. The protocol was immunoSEQ multiplex PCR, while the TCRdb copy is restricted to in-frame clones and leaves out a portion. In the table there are roughly 250,000 clones, around nine tenths of which are singletons. Sequenced material: peripheral blood. These receptors came from a man aged 40-50 years who had recovered from COVID-19. The CDR3 runs from the conserved cysteine through the conserved F or W. Each record gives: D gene, V gene, clone size, J gene, CDR3 DNA, CDR3 protein. D genes are given only for firm matches. Not every row has a clone size; where given, it reads once, few, many or a size class.

NA,TRBV7-2,NA,TRBJ1-2,TGTGCCAGCAGGCTGTCAGGGCCCCTACATGGCTACACCTTC,CASRLSGPLHGYTF
TRBD2,TRBV7-9,NA,TRBJ2-1,TGTGCCAGCAGCTCCTTAAGCGGGAGTAAGTATGAGCAGTTCTTC,CASSSLSGSKYEQFF
TRBD1,TRBV25-1,NA,TRBJ2-1,TGTGCCAGCAGTCCCGGGACAGTTTACAATGAGCAGTTCTTC,CASSPGTVYNEQFF
TRBD2,TRBV10-3,NA,TRBJ2-1,TGTGCCATCAGTGATTGGGGGAGGGACGATGAGCAGTTCTTC,CAISDWGRDDEQFF
NA,TRBV6-2/TRBV6-3,NA,TRBJ2-3,TGTGCCAGCAGTTACTGGCTAGCAGCCACAGATACGCAGTATTTT,CASSYWLAATDTQYF
NA,TRBV29-1,NA,TRBJ2-6,TGCAGCGTTGCAGGCCAGCTCACTGGGGCCAACGTCCTGACTTTC,CSVAGQLTGANVLTF
TRBD2,TRBV6-2/TRBV6-3,NA,TRBJ2-7,TGTGCCAGCAGTATTGCCGGGACTAGCGGATACTACGAGCAGTACTTC,CASSIAGTSGYYEQYF
NA,TRBV30,NA,TRBJ1-2,TGTGCCTGGAGTCCCAGGGTTAACTATGGCTACACCTTC,CAWSPRVNYGYTF
NA,TRBV15,NA,TRBJ2-3,TGTGCCACCAGCAGAGGCGGAGGGGATGGTGGGCAGTATTTT,CATSRGGGDGGQYF
NA,TRBV6-2/TRBV6-3,NA,TRBJ1-2,TGTGCCAGCAGTTACTCGAACAGGGCCGGATACTACACCTTC,CASSYSNRAGYYTF
TRBD1,TRBV7-6,few,TRBJ1-1,TGTGCCAGCAGCTTAGGACCACAGGGGAGGAGCACTGAAGCTTTCTTT,CASSLGPQGRSTEAFF
TRBD1,TRBV11-2,once,TRBJ1-4,TGTGCCAGCAGCCCCGGACAGGGTGCTGAAAAACTGTTTTTT,CASSPGQGAEKLFF
TRBD2,TRBV7-7,NA,TRBJ2-5,TGTGCCAGCAGCTTAGAGCGGGGGGGCCAGGAGACCCAGTACTTC,CASSLERGGQETQYF
TRBD2,TRBV7-8,NA,TRBJ2-7,TGTGCCAGCAGCTTAACCCCGGGAGGGACCTACGAGCAGTACTTC,CASSLTPGGTYEQYF
TRBD1,TRBV4-3,NA,TRBJ2-7,TGCGCCAGCAGCCAAGATGTACAGGGGGCCTACGAGCAGTACTTC,CASSQDVQGAYEQYF
NA,TRBV25-1,NA,TRBJ1-2,TGTGCCAGCAGTATATGGGAGTCCTATGGCTACACCTTC,CASSIWESYGYTF
TRBD2,TRBV11-2,NA,TRBJ2-3,TGTGCCAGCAGGGATCGGGGGGGTACGCAGTATTTT,CASRDRGGTQYF
NA,TRBV9,NA,TRBJ2-7,TGTGCCAGCAGCTGGGCCCCCCACGAGCAGTACTTC,CASSWAPHEQYF
TRBD1,TRBV18,NA,TRBJ1-1,TGTGCCAGCTCACCCGGGACAGGGAATGTATTCATTACTGAAGCTTTCTTT,CASSPGTGNVFITEAFF
NA,TRBV29-1,NA,TRBJ1-2,TGCAGCGTTGCTGAGACAGGATACTATGGCTACACCTTC,CSVAETGYYGYTF
TRBD1,TRBV10-3,NA,TRBJ1-2,TGTGCCATACCAAGGACAGGGAACTATGGCTACACCTTC,CAIPRTGNYGYTF